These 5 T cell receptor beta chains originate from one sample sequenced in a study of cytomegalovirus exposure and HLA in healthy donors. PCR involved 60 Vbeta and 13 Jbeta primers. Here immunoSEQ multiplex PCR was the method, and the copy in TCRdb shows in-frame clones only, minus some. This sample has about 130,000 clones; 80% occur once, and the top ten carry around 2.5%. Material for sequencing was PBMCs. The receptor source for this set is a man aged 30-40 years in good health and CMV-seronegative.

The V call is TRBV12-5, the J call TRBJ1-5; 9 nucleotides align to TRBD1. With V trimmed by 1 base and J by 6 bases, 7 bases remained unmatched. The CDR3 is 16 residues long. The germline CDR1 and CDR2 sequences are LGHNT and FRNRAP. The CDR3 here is CASGLAAGQGTQPQHF. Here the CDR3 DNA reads TGTGCTAGTGGTTTGGCCGCGGGACAGGGTACTCAGCCCCAGCATTTT.

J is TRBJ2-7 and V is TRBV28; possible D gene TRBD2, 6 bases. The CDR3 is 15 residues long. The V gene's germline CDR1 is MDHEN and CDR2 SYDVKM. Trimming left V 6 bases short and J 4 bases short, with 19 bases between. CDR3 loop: CASSPGVAENYEQYF. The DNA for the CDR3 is TGTGCCAGCAGCCCCGGGGTAGCGGAAAATTACGAGCAGTACTTC. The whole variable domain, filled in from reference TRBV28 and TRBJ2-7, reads DVKVTQSSRYLVKRTGEKVFLECVQDMDHENMFWYRQDPGLGLRLIYFSYDVKMKEKGDIPEGYSVSREKKERFSLILESASTNQTSMYLCASSPGVAENYEQYFGPGTRLTVT.

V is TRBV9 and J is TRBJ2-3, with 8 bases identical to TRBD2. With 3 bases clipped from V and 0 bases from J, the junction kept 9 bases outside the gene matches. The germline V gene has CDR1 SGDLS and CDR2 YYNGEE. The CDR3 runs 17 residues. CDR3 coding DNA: TGTGCCAGCAGCGGGACGGTCGCGGGAGGTAGCACAGATACGCAGTATTTT. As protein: CASSGTVAGGSTDTQYF.

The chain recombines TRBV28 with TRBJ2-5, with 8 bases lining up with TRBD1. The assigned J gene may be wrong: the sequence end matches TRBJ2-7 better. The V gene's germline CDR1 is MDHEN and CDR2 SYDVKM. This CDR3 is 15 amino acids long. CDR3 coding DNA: TGTGCCAGCAGTTACAGGGGGATCAGTTCCTACGAGCAGTACTTC. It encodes CASSYRGISSYEQYF.

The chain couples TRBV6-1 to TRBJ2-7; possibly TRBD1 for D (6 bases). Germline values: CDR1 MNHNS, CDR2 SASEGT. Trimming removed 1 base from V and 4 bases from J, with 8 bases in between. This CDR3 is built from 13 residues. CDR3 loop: CASSEVGGYEQYF. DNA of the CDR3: TGTGCCAGCAGTGAAGTAGGGGGTTACGAGCAGTACTTC.